This paragraph covers one T cell receptor beta chain sequence. What it binds is unknown. This sample is part of a study of CD8+ T cells in alopecia areata. Overall study results and limits: For lesional scalp, especially alopecia totalis/universalis, clonality was higher than in normal scalp.

CDR1 and CDR2 from the germline V gene are SEHNR and FQNEAQ (reference sequence). V lost 3 bases, J lost 0 bases, and 16 bases lay in between. The CDR3 is made up of 17 amino acids. Sequencing used cDNA as its template, made by extracting RNA and reverse transcribing it. Libraries were prepared by immunoSEQ multiplex PCR; TCRdb keeps only in-frame clonotypes and omits some of them. The sample gives 110,000 to 150,000 clones, around 62% of which show up once; 35% to 40% is in the top ten. This clonotype was obtained from a human donor in good health. Sequencing was done on a sample of CD8+ T cells sorted from blood. V is TRBV7-9 and J is TRBJ2-3; a weak D match, TRBD2 (6 bases). CDR3 sequence reads: CASSFGDGGYSTDTQYF. The CDR3 nucleotides are TGTGCCAGCAGCTTCGGCGATGGGGGGTACAGCACAGATACGCAGTATTTT.